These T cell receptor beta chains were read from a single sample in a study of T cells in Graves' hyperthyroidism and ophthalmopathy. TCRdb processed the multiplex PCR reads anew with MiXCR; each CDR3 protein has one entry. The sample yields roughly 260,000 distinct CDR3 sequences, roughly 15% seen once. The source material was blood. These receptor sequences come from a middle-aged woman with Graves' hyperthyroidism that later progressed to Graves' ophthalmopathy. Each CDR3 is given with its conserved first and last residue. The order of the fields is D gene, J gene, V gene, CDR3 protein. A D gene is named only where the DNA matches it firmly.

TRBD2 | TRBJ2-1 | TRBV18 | CASSSGLADYNEQFF
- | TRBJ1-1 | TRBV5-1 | CASSPSGSTEAFF
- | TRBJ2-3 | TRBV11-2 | CASSKRPGQGTQYF
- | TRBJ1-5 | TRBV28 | CASRYGVMVQPQHF
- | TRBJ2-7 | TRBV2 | CASSPARRGPYEQYF
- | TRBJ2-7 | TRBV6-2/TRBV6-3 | CASTEGRPSYGQYF
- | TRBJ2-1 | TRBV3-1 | CASSQDSGLSNNNEQFF
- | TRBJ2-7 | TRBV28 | CASSTLVGGAEEQYF
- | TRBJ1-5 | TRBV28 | CASRRDGHSNQPQHF
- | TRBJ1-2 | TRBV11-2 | CASSLGPDYGYTF
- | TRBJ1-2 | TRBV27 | CASSSQGNSNYGYTF
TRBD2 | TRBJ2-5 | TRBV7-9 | CASSPRTSGGLGETQYF
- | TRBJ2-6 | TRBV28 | CASSFRGSGANVLTF
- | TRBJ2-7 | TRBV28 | CASSLYGTGYEQYF
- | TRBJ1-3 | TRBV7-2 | CASSSPGGNTIYF
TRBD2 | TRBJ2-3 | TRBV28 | CASSRPAGGTDTQYF
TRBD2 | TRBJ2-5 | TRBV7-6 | CASTQLVLAGGVLETQYF
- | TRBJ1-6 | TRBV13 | CASSLATALSNSPLHF
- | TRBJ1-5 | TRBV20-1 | CSARGGTGQPQHF
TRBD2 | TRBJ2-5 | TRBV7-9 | CASRRTSGEETQYF
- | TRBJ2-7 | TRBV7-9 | CASSLQQGVHEQYF
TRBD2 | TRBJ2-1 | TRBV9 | CASSVGTSGNEQFF
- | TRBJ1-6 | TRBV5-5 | CASSLSLWGNSPLHF
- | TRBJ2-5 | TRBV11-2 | CASRIQDGGETQYF
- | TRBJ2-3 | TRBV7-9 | CASSLTASDTQYF
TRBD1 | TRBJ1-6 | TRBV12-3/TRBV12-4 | CASSLAWTGPRNSPLHF
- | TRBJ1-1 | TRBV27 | CATKSGTLQEAFF
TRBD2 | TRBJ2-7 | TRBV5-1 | CASSLEGLAGREQYF
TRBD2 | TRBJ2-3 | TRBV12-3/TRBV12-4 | CASSLGLAGGLWTDTQYF
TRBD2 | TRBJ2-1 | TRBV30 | CAWSSGGNEQFF
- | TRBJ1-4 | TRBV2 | CASTSLFGGTNEKLFF
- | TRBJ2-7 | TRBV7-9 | CASSHDSLGYYEQYF
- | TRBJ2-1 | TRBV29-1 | CSGDILDEQFF
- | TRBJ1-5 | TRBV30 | CAWSVQDNQPQHF
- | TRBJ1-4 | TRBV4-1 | CASSPRTPFGEKLFF
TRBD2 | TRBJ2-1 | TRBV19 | CASSQGLAGGSSYNEQFF
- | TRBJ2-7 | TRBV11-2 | CASSGDSNPYEQYF
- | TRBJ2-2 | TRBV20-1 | CSARPSGRGPGELFF
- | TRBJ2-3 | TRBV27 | CASSFVGVDTQYF
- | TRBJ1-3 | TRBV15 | CATSRDMVGTGNTIYF
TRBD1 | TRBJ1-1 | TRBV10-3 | CAISERGTGGTEAFF
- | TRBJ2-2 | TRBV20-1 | CSANKQNTGELFF